Below, 8 T cell receptor beta chains from the same sample are listed, as sequenced in a study of CD8 T cells in ankylosing spondylitis. These receptors are not linked to any known antigen. Study findings and constraints: Typical of ankylosing spondylitis blood, it appeared, was a TCR beta motif of fewer than 10 highly homologous variants.

Each CDR3 protein gets one entry after TCRdb re-called the 5' RACE reads with MiXCR. The top ten hold about 15% of the sample, which has about 340,000 distinct CDR3 sequences, around 8% seen once. Sequenced sample: blood, either unsorted or a sorted T cell fraction (not recorded which). All receptors derive from a male donor with ankylosing spondylitis.

A remark on this clonotype: One end of the junction fails to match germline, which may point to a read error. The V call is TRBV6-2 or TRBV6-3, the J call TRBJ1-6; the match to TRBD1 covers 8 bases. The CDR3 extends over 18 amino acids. Germline CDR1 is MNHEY and CDR2 is SVGEGT. CDR3 sequence: CASSYTPAWTGSDSPLHF. CDR3 DNA: TGTGCCAGCAGTTACACACCGGCCTGGACAGGGTCCGATTCTCCCCTCCACTTT.

The chain couples TRBV4-3 to TRBJ1-1, with D perhaps TRBD1 (6 bases). The CDR3 is made up of 19 amino acids. Per germline, CDR1 LGHNA and CDR2 YSLEER. Deletions cut 0 bases from V and 0 bases from J, with 20 bases between. This CDR3 reads CASSQDLQGRDIMNTEAFF. As DNA, the CDR3 is TGCGCCAGCAGCCAAGACCTTCAGGGCAGGGACATAATGAACACTGAAGCTTTCTTT.

This clonotype has just a few counts. The V call is TRBV12-3 or TRBV12-4, the J call TRBJ1-5; 12 nucleotides line up with TRBD1. This CDR3 region has 15 residues. V was clipped by 3 bases and J by 7 bases; unmatched bases: 4. The CDR3, as DNA: TGTGCCAGCAGTTTCGGGACAGGGGGCGAGCAGCCCCAGCATTTT. Amino acids: CASSFGTGGEQPQHF.

The CDR3 spells CASSQETGGTDTQYF. In DNA, the CDR3 is TGCGCCAGCAGCCAAGAGACAGGGGGCACAGATACGCAGTATTTT. The chain joins TRBV4-3 to TRBJ2-3; TRBD1 matches 8 bases. Germline V gives CDR1 LGHNA, CDR2 YSLEER. The V segment lost 0 bases and the J segment 1 base; nucleotides outside the gene matches: 0. This CDR3 region has 15 residues.

This clonotype was counted many times. This rearrangement joins TRBV5-1 to TRBJ2-1; D not resolved. CDR1 is SGHRS and CDR2 is YFSETQ in the germline V gene. The CDR3 consists of 13 residues. V lost 5 bases and J lost 6, with 12 bases in between. For the CDR3, the DNA is TGCGCCAGCAGTCAGGTAGCCAGCAATGAGCAGTTCTTC. This sequence encodes CASSQVASNEQFF.

V gene TRBV18 combines with J gene TRBJ2-1; 9 nucleotides align to TRBD2. The V gene's germline CDR1 is KGHSH and CDR2 LQKENI. The CDR3 totals 14 residues. The junction had 4 bases not matched to a gene; V was cut back by 6 bases and J by 4 bases. CDR3 DNA sequence: TGTGCCAGCTCCTTCAGCGGGAGGTACAATGAGCAGTTCTTC. The encoded protein is CASSFSGRYNEQFF.

This sequence joins TRBV20-1 and TRBJ2-1; TRBD2 aligns across 9 bases. The junction had 9 bases not matched to a gene; V was cut back by 5 bases and J by 4 bases. CDR1 and CDR2 from the germline V gene are DFQATT and SNEGSKA (reference sequence). The CDR3 is made up of 15 amino acids. CDR3 nucleotides: TGCAGTGCTCCTTATGGCGGGAGGGCTTACAATGAGCAGTTCTTC. Amino acids: CSAPYGGRAYNEQFF.

The chain links TRBV5-1 to TRBJ2-7; no clear D gene. Germline CDR1 SGHRS, CDR2 YFSETQ. V gave up 0 bases and J gave up 2 bases, with 18 bases separating them. The CDR3 has 17 amino acids. The CDR3 DNA reads TGCGCCAGCAGCTTGGGGAGTGGGATTCACCAAACCTACGAGCAGTACTTC. Translating it yields CASSLGSGIHQTYEQYF. Filled out from reference TRBV5-1 and TRBJ2-7, the complete variable domain reads KAGVTQTPRYLIKTRGQQVTLSCSPISGHRSVSWYQQTPGQGLQFLFEYFSETQRNKGNFPGRFSGRQFSNSRSEMNVSTLELGDSALYLCASSLGSGIHQTYEQYFGPGTRLTVT.